This T cell receptor (beta chain) was identified during a study of OX40 agonist ivuxolimab in advanced cancers. Study background: Three partial responders included one hepatocellular carcinoma patient and two cutaneous melanoma patients.

The protocol was immunoSEQ multiplex PCR, while the TCRdb copy is restricted to in-frame clones and leaves out a portion. Altogether about 74,000 clones are present, about 93% being singletons, with the ten largest covering 4.5% to 7.5%. Germline values: CDR1 SGDLS, CDR2 YYNGEE. V dropped 0 bases and J dropped 4 bases, with 14 bases sitting between them. The CDR3 extends over 16 amino acids. The source of this sequence is an adult with an advanced solid tumor such as melanoma, head and neck, liver or kidney cancer. The sequencing used CD4+ or CD8+ T cells sorted from blood, collected in a trial of the OX40 agonist ivuxolimab. The V gene is TRBV9, the J gene TRBJ1-3, with D perhaps TRBD1 (5 bases). CDR3 coding DNA: TGTGCCAGCAGCGTAGTGGGGGACGCAGAAGGAAACACCATATATTTT. It encodes CASSVVGDAEGNTIYF. The full variable domain, with the rest looked up from reference TRBV9 and TRBJ1-3, is DSGVTQTPKHLITATGQRVTLRCSPRSGDLSVYWYQQSLDQGLQFLIQYYNGEERAKGNILERFSAQQFPDLHSELNLSSLELGDSALYFCASSVVGDAEGNTIYFGEGSWLTVV.